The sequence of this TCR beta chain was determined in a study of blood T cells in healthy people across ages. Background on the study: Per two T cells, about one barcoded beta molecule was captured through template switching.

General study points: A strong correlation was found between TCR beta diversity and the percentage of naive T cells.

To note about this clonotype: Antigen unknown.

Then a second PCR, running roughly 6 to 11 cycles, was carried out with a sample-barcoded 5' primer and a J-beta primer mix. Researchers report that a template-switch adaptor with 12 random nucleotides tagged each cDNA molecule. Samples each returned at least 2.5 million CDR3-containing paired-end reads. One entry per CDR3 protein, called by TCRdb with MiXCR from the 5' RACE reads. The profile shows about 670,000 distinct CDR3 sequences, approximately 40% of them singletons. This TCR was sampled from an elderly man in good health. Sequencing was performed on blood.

In DNA, the CDR3 is TGTGCCAGCAGCTCAAAGCGGGAGTTGGGTTCGAGGCAGTTCTTC. Its translation: CASSSKRELGSRQFF. This chain connects TRBV7-3 to TRBJ2-1; 8 nucleotides line up with TRBD2. Germline V lookup: CDR1 SGHTA, CDR2 FQGTGA. The CDR3 runs 15 residues. V trimming: 4 bases; J trimming: 12 bases; junction bases outside the gene matches: 14. The full variable domain, completed using reference TRBV7-3 and TRBJ2-1, is GAGVSQTPSNKVTEKGKYVELRCDPISGHTALYWYRQSLGQGPEFLIYFQGTGAADDSGLPNDRFFAVRPEGSVSTLKIQRTERGDSAVYLCASSSKRELGSRQFFGPGTRLTVL.